The entry that follows covers one T cell receptor (beta chain) sequence. No antigen is known for it. CDR3 length: 16 residues. V gave up 5 bases and J gave up 6 bases; unmatched junction bases: 8. Germline V gives CDR1 LNHDA, CDR2 SQIVND (reference sequence). Assay used: immunoSEQ multiplex PCR; TCRdb lists only in-frame clones, some missing. The sample shows about 120,000 clones, nearly 90% of them seen only once. This specimen comes from a study of T cell responses to AZD1222 COVID-19 vaccine. Whole-study findings and limits: Unmutated regions of variants are reportedly targeted by nearly half of spike-specific TCRs. Spike-specific TCR breadth and depth rose after two AZD1222 doses. Repertoires were obtained solely post-peak T cell response. Only five or six people who got AZD1222 tested seropositive at baseline.

This specimen consisted of peripheral blood, obtained on day 0 of AZD1222 vaccination. This receptor was identified in an adult in good health. This chain uses TRBV19 with TRBJ2-1; 12 nucleotides match TRBD2. Here the CDR3 reads CASSPIGLAGSNEQFF. The CDR3 DNA reads TGTGCCAGTAGTCCAATTGGACTAGCGGGGAGCAATGAGCAGTTCTTC.